Presented here are 25 T cell receptor beta chains from one specimen sequenced in a study of cytomegalovirus exposure and HLA in healthy donors. Method: immunoSEQ multiplex PCR; TCRdb's copy keeps in-frame clones and lacks some. The table has approximately 150,000 clones, approximately 86% seen once. The material sequenced was PBMCs. These TCRs come from a man aged 18 to 35 in good health and CMV-seropositive.

The V call is TRBV27, the J call TRBJ2-1; D possibly corresponds to TRBD2 (6 bases). CDR3 length equals 15 residues. With 0 bases removed from V and 6 bases from J, the gap between germline ends came to 12 bases. CDR1 is MNHEY and CDR2 is SMNVEV in the germline V gene (reference sequence). Here the CDR3 reads CASSLSSGLRNEQFF. DNA of the CDR3: TGTGCCAGCAGTTTATCATCGGGACTTCGCAATGAGCAGTTCTTC.

This clone was counted only a few times. The chain joins TRBV5-1 to TRBJ2-2; D gene unclear. The CDR3 extends over 12 amino acids. Trimming shortened V by 5 bases and J by 9 bases, and 11 bases separated the two germline ends. Germline V CDR1 and CDR2: SGHRS, YFSETQ. As DNA, the CDR3 is TGCGCCAGCAGAGAAGAGGCCCGGGAGCTGTTTTTT. Translated: CASREEARELFF.

The chain uses TRBV5-6 and TRBJ1-2; TRBD1 matches at 7 bases. Trimming took 4 bases from V and 3 from J; bases not matched to a gene: 18. This CDR3 is 18 amino acids long. Germline V gene lookup returns CDR1 SGHDT and CDR2 YYEEEE. CDR3 protein: CASSQGGQEVELDYGYTF. CDR3 DNA: TGTGCCAGCAGCCAGGGAGGACAGGAGGTTGAGCTTGACTATGGCTACACCTTC.

This clone was counted only a few times. The gene calls are TRBV7-9 and TRBJ1-1; the D is unclear. CDR3 length: 14 residues. The germline CDR1 and CDR2 sequences are SEHNR and FQNEAQ (reference sequence). Trimming left V 5 bases short and J 5 bases short, with 15 bases between. Here the CDR3 reads CASSPPKTGTEAFF. In DNA, the CDR3 is TGTGCCAGCAGCCCCCCTAAAACGGGAACTGAAGCTTTCTTT.

The rearrangement joins TRBV29-1 to TRBJ2-5, with D unclear. This CDR3 contains 15 residues. CDR1 is SQVTM, CDR2 ANQGSEA, per germline. V lost 7 bases and J lost 2, with 20 bases in between. CDR3 amino acids: CSGFLMAGTQETQYF. The CDR3 bases are TGCAGCGGGTTCCTCATGGCAGGCACTCAAGAGACCCAGTACTTC.

V usage is TRBV5-1 and J usage is TRBJ1-3, with 8 bases identical to TRBD1. V lost 1 base and J lost 5; bases outside the gene matches: 5. The germline V gene encodes CDR1 SGHRS and CDR2 YFSETQ. This CDR3 spans 15 amino acids. This CDR3 is CASSLTQGGRNTIYF. The CDR3, as DNA: TGCGCCAGCAGCTTGACACAGGGGGGAAGAAACACCATATATTTT.

This chain joins TRBV6-1 and TRBJ1-1; no firm D call. The CDR3 has 15 residues. V gave up 5 bases and J gave up 4 bases, with 17 bases separating them. Germline lookup yields CDR1 MNHNS and CDR2 SASEGT. CDR3 residues: CASSRGATTGTEAFF. The CDR3 DNA sequence: TGTGCCAGCAGTCGGGGAGCCACCACGGGCACTGAAGCTTTCTTT.

This clone appeared a single time. This sequence joins TRBV5-1 and TRBJ2-1; 12 bases are a match to TRBD1. The ends lost 4 bases at V and 7 bases at J; junction bases unmatched: 9. CDR1 is SGHRS, CDR2 YFSETQ, per germline. The CDR3 contains 16 residues. DNA for the CDR3: TGCGCCAGCAGCATAACCGGGACAGGGGGCCGGAATGAGCAGTTCTTC. Translated: CASSITGTGGRNEQFF. Together with reference TRBV5-1 and TRBJ2-1, the CDR3 gives the full variable domain: KAGVTQTPRYLIKTRGQQVTLSCSPISGHRSVSWYQQTPGQGLQFLFEYFSETQRNKGNFPGRFSGRQFSNSRSEMNVSTLELGDSALYLCASSITGTGGRNEQFFGPGTRLTVL.

The chain uses TRBV11-2 and TRBJ1-2; D gene unclear. The CDR3 runs 12 residues. From germline, CDR1 is SGHAT and CDR2 FQNNGV. V was pared by 6 bases and J by 1 base, with 6 bases between. In nucleotides, the CDR3 is TGTGCCAGCAGAACAGATAACTATGGCTACACCTTC. It translates to CASRTDNYGYTF.

This chain uses TRBV9 with TRBJ1-1, with 7 bases fitting TRBD1. CDR1 and CDR2 (germline): SGDLS, YYNGEE. The CDR3 loop spans 13 amino acids. J was trimmed by 5 bases and V by 0 bases; bases with no gene match: 1. The CDR3 DNA is TGTGCCAGCAGCGTAGGCAGGGGGACTGAAGCTTTCTTT. It translates to CASSVGRGTEAFF.

The V gene is TRBV5-6, the J gene TRBJ2-5, with 7 bases identical to TRBD1. Germline loops: CDR1 SGHDT, CDR2 YYEEEE. J was trimmed by 6 bases and V by 5 bases; bases with no gene match: 7. The CDR3 spans 13 residues. This CDR3 reads CASRERQGQTQYF. As DNA, the CDR3 is TGTGCCAGCAGAGAACGACAGGGACAGACCCAGTACTTC. The complete variable domain, with remaining parts taken from reference TRBV5-6 and TRBJ2-5, reads DAGVTQSPTHLIKTRGQQVTLRCSPKSGHDTVSWYQQALGQGPQFIFQYYEEEERQRGNFPDRFSGHQFPNYSSELNVNALLLGDSALYLCASRERQGQTQYFGPGTRLLVL.

This clone was observed a few times. The V call is TRBV7-9, the J call TRBJ1-5; D is ambiguous. The length of the CDR3 is 12 residues. The V gene's germline CDR1 is SEHNR and CDR2 FQNEAQ (reference sequence). Trimming stripped 6 bases from V and 3 bases from J, with 6 bases between. CDR3 coding DNA: TGTGCCAGCAGGGAGGACAATCAGCCCCAGCATTTT. Amino acids: CASREDNQPQHF.

This chain connects TRBV6-1 to TRBJ1-2; no firm D call. The CDR3 sequence is 15 residues long. The germline gives CDR1 MNHNS, CDR2 SASEGT. With 0 bases removed from V and 2 bases from J, the gap between germline ends came to 10 bases. The DNA of the CDR3 is TGTGCCAGCAGTGAAGCGACCCCAGGCAACTATGGCTACACCTTC. It translates to CASSEATPGNYGYTF.

This rearrangement joins TRBV10-2 to TRBJ1-1, with TRBD1 matching over 10 bases. V lost 7 bases to trimming and J lost 5 bases; unmatched junction nucleotides: 7. CDR1 WSHSY and CDR2 SAAADI come from the germline V gene. This CDR3 has 14 residues. The DNA for the CDR3 is TGCGCCAGCATCCTTAGGACAGGGGGGACTGAAGCTTTCTTT. Protein sequence: CASILRTGGTEAFF.

The chain is built from TRBV7-9 and TRBJ2-5; maybe TRBD1 (5 bases). In germline, CDR1 is SEHNR, CDR2 FQNEAQ (reference sequence). The CDR3 totals 15 residues. The V gene lost 5 bases and the J gene lost 0 bases, with 13 bases spanning the gap. The CDR3 reads CASSPRQHHQETQYF. The CDR3 nucleotides read TGTGCCAGCAGCCCTCGACAGCATCACCAAGAGACCCAGTACTTC.

The chain combines TRBV4-2 with TRBJ2-1, with 9 bases lining up with TRBD2. Germline CDR1 LGHNA, CDR2 YNFKEQ. The V segment lost 0 bases and the J segment 4 bases; nucleotides outside the gene matches: 4. The CDR3 covers 16 residues. DNA for the CDR3: TGTGCCAGCAGCCAAGACGGGCGGGGGGGATACAATGAGCAGTTCTTC. It codes for CASSQDGRGGYNEQFF.

The chain uses TRBV6-5 and TRBJ2-7; D possibly corresponds to TRBD1 (6 bases). The V end was cut by 4 bases, the J end by 2 bases, with 9 bases between. CDR1 is MNHEY and CDR2 is SVGAGI in the germline V gene. The CDR3 is 13 amino acids. The CDR3, as DNA: TGTGCCAGCAGTTCAGGGGAGCCCTACGAGCAGTACTTC. This encodes CASSSGEPYEQYF.

The gene calls are TRBV2 and TRBJ2-1; 7 bases line up with TRBD2. This CDR3 has 13 residues. V shed 8 bases, J shed 10 bases, and the junction held 11 bases outside the gene matches. Germline CDR1 reads SNHLY; CDR2 reads FYNNEI. The DNA of the CDR3 is TGTGCCAGCGGCCGGGACTACCCCCGGGAGCAGTTCTTC. Translated, it gives CASGRDYPREQFF.

The genes are TRBV18 and TRBJ2-5, with D possibly matching TRBD2 (5 bases). CDR3 size: 15 residues. The germline V gene encodes CDR1 KGHSH and CDR2 LQKENI. V lost 3 bases, J lost 5 bases, and 16 bases lay in between. CDR3 in amino acids: CASSPPTGRAETQYF. The CDR3 DNA follows: TGTGCCAGCTCACCGCCGACTGGGCGGGCGGAGACCCAGTACTTC.

CDR3 in amino acids: CSASSGGGYTF. The CDR3 nucleotides are TGCAGTGCTAGTTCGGGGGGAGGCTACACCTTC. The chain has TRBV20-1 and TRBJ1-2, with D tentatively TRBD1 (5 bases). The CDR3 loop spans 11 amino acids. Germline CDR1 is DFQATT and CDR2 is SNEGSKA (reference sequence). V was pared by 3 bases and J by 8 bases, with 10 bases between.

This clone was recorded once. CDR3 DNA sequence: TGCGCCAGCAGCTCCCACCGGACAGGGAACTCTGGGGCCAACGTCCTGACTTTC. Translating gives CASSSHRTGNSGANVLTF. This rearrangement joins TRBV5-1 to TRBJ2-6; TRBD1 aligns across 8 bases. J was trimmed by 0 bases and V by 3 bases; bases with no gene match: 8. Germline CDR1 and CDR2: SGHRS and YFSETQ. The CDR3 totals 18 residues.

The rearrangement uses TRBV7-9 and TRBJ1-1; D is uncertain. Trimming shortened V by 3 bases and J by 6 bases, and 11 bases separated the two germline ends. CDR3 length: 13 amino acids. Germline V gene lookup returns CDR1 SEHNR and CDR2 FQNEAQ (reference sequence). The CDR3 DNA reads as TGTGCCAGCAGCTTCGGGGAGTGGGCTGAAGCTTTCTTT. Its translation: CASSFGEWAEAFF.

The chain couples TRBV15 to TRBJ2-1, with 7 bases fitting TRBD2. CDR1 is LNHNV and CDR2 is YYDKDF in the germline V gene (reference sequence). The CDR3 has 16 residues. The J segment lost 8 bases and the V segment lost 3 bases, leaving 13 bases of the junction unmatched. CDR3 DNA: TGTGCCACCAGCAGCCCGGGTGGCGGGAGTATGTATGAGCAGTTCTTC. Protein: CATSSPGGGSMYEQFF. The full variable domain, with the rest looked up from reference TRBV15 and TRBJ2-1, is DAMVIQNPRYQVTQFGKPVTLSCSQTLNHNVMYWYQQKSSQAPKLLFHYYDKDFNNEADTPDNFQSRRPNTSFCFLDIRSPGLGDTAMYLCATSSPGGGSMYEQFFGPGTRLTVL.

The chain has TRBV19 and TRBJ1-5; TRBD1 is a possible D gene (5 bases). Between the trimmed V and J ends, which lost 2 bases and 6 bases, there was a span of 14 bases. Germline V CDR1 and CDR2: LNHDA, SQIVND (reference sequence). The CDR3 runs 15 residues. CDR3 coding DNA: TGTGCCAGTAGTATATGGGACCGGGGGGTTCAGCCCCAGCATTTT. Its protein is CASSIWDRGVQPQHF.

The J gene is TRBJ2-7, the V gene TRBV10-3, with TRBD1 identical over 7 bases. CDR3 length equals 13 residues. Germline values: CDR1 ENHRY, CDR2 SYGVKD. V lost 11 bases and J lost 3; bases outside the gene matches: 10. CDR3 DNA sequence: TGTGCCGTTCAAGGACAGGATGACTACGAGCAGTACTTC. Translating it yields CAVQGQDDYEQYF.